This T cell receptor beta chain was identified in a study of TIL therapy for anti-PD-1-resistant metastatic lung cancer. Across the whole study: Half of patients were current or former smokers. Tumors carried a median about 1.5 non-synonymous mutations per megabase. The study's findings and limits: The baseline peripheral repertoire was partially replaced by infused TIL clonotypes that later decayed.

Trimming cost V 5 bases and J 0 bases, with 8 bases left between them. The CDR3 sequence is 13 residues long. Germline values: CDR1 LGHNT, CDR2 FRNRAP. Time point denoted: pre-treatment sample, taken before nivolumab and TIL therapy. Sequencing used immunoSEQ v3. Some clones are missing from TCRdb's copy, which holds only in-frame ones; the method was immunoSEQ multiplex PCR. The sample lists roughly 54,000 clones, roughly 84% occurring once. This clone was seen a few times. The antigen is undetermined. This sequence joins TRBV12-5 and TRBJ2-7; D ambiguous. Sequences were derived from blood, sampled at baseline. This TCR derives from a person aged 25 to 79 with non-small cell lung cancer. The CDR3 protein is CASGPPSSYEQYF. DNA for the CDR3: TGTGCTAGTGGTCCCCCCAGCTCCTACGAGCAGTACTTC.